This is a list of T cell receptor beta chains from one sample in a study of T cell responses to AZD1222 COVID-19 vaccine. Assay used: immunoSEQ multiplex PCR; TCRdb lists only in-frame clones, some missing. The sample contains approximately 89,000 clones, 86% of which appear only once. The material sequenced was peripheral blood, taken 28 days after the second AZD1222 dose. The receptors stem from an adult who received the AZD1222 COVID-19 vaccine. Each CDR3 is given without its conserved first and last residue.

>TRBV7-9|TRBJ1-1
ASSSRGGTGTEAF
>TRBV3-1/TRBV3-2|TRBJ1-5
ASSQDPRQPQH
>TRBV7-3|TRBJ1-1
ASSFGQPNTEAF
>TRBV28|TRBJ2-7
ASSYPSGLGRPDYEQY
>TRBV12-3/TRBV12-4|TRBJ2-7
ASGGSLRQY
>TRBV19|TRBJ1-1
ASSMSGTEAF
>TRBV30|TRBJ1-2
AWSVIGEGYT
>TRBV5-1|TRBJ2-1
ASSQGALGNEQF
>TRBV9|TRBJ2-3
ASTRDREADTQY
>TRBV5-1|TRBJ2-7
ASSFRQGPSYEQY
>TRBV19|TRBJ2-5
ASRAAGAEETQY
>TRBV5-4|TRBJ2-2
ASSLGQPWAGELF
>TRBV25-1|TRBJ1-2
ASSARFTNYGYT
>TRBV6-5|TRBJ1-2
ASSYEAQGAGYGYT
>TRBV11-2|TRBJ1-1
ASSLERMNTEAF
>TRBV29-1|TRBJ2-5
SVDRGTQY
>TRBV11-2|TRBJ2-2
ASSLHALAGNTGELF
>TRBV30|TRBJ1-1
AWSRGGNTEAF
>TRBV19|TRBJ1-1
AGKIRQAKRF
>TRBV12-3/TRBV12-4|TRBJ2-7
ASTLSIEYEQY
>TRBV11-2|TRBJ2-1
ASNPGAEPYNEQF
>TRBV29-1|TRBJ2-7
SVGTDEQY
>TRBV29-1|TRBJ1-3
SVVQGTSGNTIY
>TRBV24-1|TRBJ2-5
ATRGDRGRPGEETQY